This T cell receptor beta chain was documented in a study of blood T cell repertoires in COVID-19. Study-wide context: Samples of COVID-19 (acute and convalescent) were obtained from the United States, Italy and Spain. The cDNA or gDNA used as material had been derived from T cells, B-cell-depleted T cells, or PBMCs.

In the original processing: Estimation of nucleated cell counts was performed using reference gene primer amplification. The assay was immunoSEQ multiplex PCR, and TCRdb's table has in-frame clones only and misses some. D and trimming come from the DNA, and the V and J calls and clone size come from that table. The data show over 50,000 clones, about nine tenths seen once. Looked up from germline, CDR1 is DFQATT and CDR2 is SNEGSKA (reference sequence). The length of the CDR3 is 10 residues. V shed 8 bases and J shed 8 bases, with 12 bases lying between them. Sequenced sample: peripheral blood. This receptor was identified in a man aged 45 to 65 with active COVID-19. The J gene is TRBJ2-5, the V gene TRBV20-1; TRBD2 might be the D (5 bases). The DNA for the CDR3 is TGCAGTTCCCGGGGTGCCACCCAGTACTTC. It is translated as CSSRGATQYF.